Shown below are 13 T cell receptor beta chains from a single sample sequenced in a study of shared clonotypes between healthy human individuals. Clones were read by immunoSEQ multiplex PCR, and TCRdb kept only the in-frame ones, dropping some. The sample lists roughly 1,000,000 clones, approximately 78% occurring once. Sequenced material: memory CD4+ T cells from PBMCs. Sample subset: CD45RA-negative fraction. The receptors stem from a man aged 18-30 years in good health. Some clones in this sample may be carry-over from other donors' samples.

This rearrangement joins TRBV9 to TRBJ2-3, with a tentative D call TRBD1 (5 bases). The CDR3 covers 16 residues. V lost 0 bases and J 2 bases, leaving 13 bases between the germline ends. Germline V CDR1 and CDR2: SGDLS, YYNGEE. In nucleotides, the CDR3 is TGTGCCAGCAGCGTAGGGCAGGACACGACCACAGATACGCAGTATTTT. Translation: CASSVGQDTTTDTQYF.

V usage is TRBV27 and J usage is TRBJ2-4; no reliable D call. Per the germline V gene, CDR1 is MNHEY and CDR2 is SMNVEV (reference sequence). The V end was cut by 3 bases, the J end by 1 base, with 7 bases between. The CDR3 extends over 14 amino acids. CDR3 loop: CASSFLRAKNIQYF. The CDR3 DNA sequence: TGTGCCAGCAGTTTCCTCAGGGCCAAAAACATTCAGTACTTC.

The genes are TRBV21-1 and TRBJ1-3. TRBV21-1 is recorded as a pseudogene. The length of the CDR3 is 20 residues. CDR3: CASSKRAGPELAYSGNTIYF. The CDR3 bases are TGTGCCAGCAGCAAACGGGCGGGACCGGAGCTGGCTTACTCTGGAAACACCATATATTTT.

The chain is built from TRBV11-2 and TRBJ1-5; D remains unclear. Trimming took 1 base from V and 5 from J, leaving 9 bases between them. The CDR3 is 14 residues long. Per the germline V gene, CDR1 is SGHAT and CDR2 is FQNNGV. Here the CDR3 DNA reads TGTGCCAGCAGCTTAGTGGGAGGTGATCAGCCCCAGCATTTT. Its translation is CASSLVGGDQPQHF.

This chain connects TRBV5-1 to TRBJ1-1, with no clear D. Per the germline V gene, CDR1 is SGHRS and CDR2 is YFSETQ. The CDR3 totals 15 residues. Trimming pared 0 bases from V and 1 base from J, leaving 10 bases between. The CDR3 DNA follows: TGCGCCAGCAGCTTGGGGGAATGGGGGAACACTGAAGCTTTCTTT. It translates to CASSLGEWGNTEAFF.

The chain is built from TRBV5-1 and TRBJ1-1, with 9 bases lining up with TRBD1. The CDR3 is 17 residues long. Germline CDR1 reads SGHRS; CDR2 reads YFSETQ. After removal of 4 bases from V and 5 bases from J, the junction contained 15 bases not matched to a gene. The CDR3 sequence is CASSIGTGSIDWTEAFF. The CDR3 region has the DNA TGCGCCAGCAGCATAGGGACAGGGTCTATCGATTGGACTGAAGCTTTCTTT.

The rearrangement links TRBV5-1 to TRBJ2-5, with TRBD1 matching 8 bases. V dropped 3 bases and J dropped 1; count of bases not matched to a gene: 2. The germline CDR1 and CDR2 sequences are SGHRS and YFSETQ. The CDR3 extends over 14 amino acids. This chain's CDR3 is CASSSQGAQETQYF. The CDR3 DNA sequence: TGCGCCAGCAGCTCCCAGGGGGCCCAAGAGACCCAGTACTTC.

Comment on this clone: The same CDR3 arises from other DNA sequences in this sample as well. The chain combines TRBV5-1 with TRBJ2-3, with D perhaps TRBD2 (6 bases). This CDR3 is built from 14 residues. Trimming removed 4 bases at V and 0 bases at J, with 9 bases between. Germline assignment: CDR1 SGHRS and CDR2 YFSETQ. DNA for the CDR3: TGCGCCAGCAGCGTCGGGACTAGCACAGATACGCAGTATTTT. Protein: CASSVGTSTDTQYF.

This clone was seen only once. Other nucleotide sequences in the sample specify the same CDR3. The chain recombines TRBV18 with TRBJ1-1; D remains unclear. The V and J ends lost 2 bases and 1 base respectively, with 5 bases between them. CDR1 and CDR2 from the germline V gene are KGHSH and LQKENI. This CDR3 is built from 13 residues. This CDR3 is CASSPSQNTEAFF. CDR3 in DNA: TGTGCCAGCTCACCAAGTCAGAACACTGAAGCTTTCTTT.

This clone was seen a few times. V is TRBV4-1 and J is TRBJ1-2, with D possibly TRBD1 on 5 matching bases. Trimming stripped 4 bases from V and 3 bases from J, with 15 bases between. The CDR3 contains 15 residues. Germline-derived CDR1 and CDR2 are MGHRA and YSYEKL. DNA of the CDR3: TGCGCCAGCAGCCGATCTATGACAGCAGACTATGGCTACACCTTC. Translation: CASSRSMTADYGYTF.

As DNA, the CDR3 is TGTGCCAGCTCACCACCTGACGCTAGCGGCGTTCGCAATGAGCAGTTCTTC. Encoded protein: CASSPPDASGVRNEQFF. The chain links TRBV18 to TRBJ2-1; 7 bases map to TRBD2. Germline CDR1 reads KGHSH; CDR2 reads LQKENI. The CDR3 runs 17 residues. V shed 0 bases, J shed 6 bases, and the junction held 11 bases outside the gene matches.

This sequence joins TRBV4-1 and TRBJ1-4; D uncertain. This CDR3 has 15 amino acids. V shed 0 bases and J shed 10 bases, with 15 bases lying between them. The germline CDR1 and CDR2 sequences are MGHRA and YSYEKL. DNA for the CDR3: TGCGCCAGCAGCCAAGATCGTTTTACGGGAGTAAAACTGTTTTTT. Translated, it gives CASSQDRFTGVKLFF.

This clone has a single count. The rearrangement joins TRBV5-1 to TRBJ2-3; D might be TRBD1 (6 bases). Trimming shortened V by 0 bases and J by 5 bases, and 16 bases separated the two germline ends. The CDR3 contains 16 residues. The germline V gene encodes CDR1 SGHRS and CDR2 YFSETQ. This CDR3 is CASSLVQGSWVDTQYF. The CDR3 DNA sequence: TGCGCCAGCAGCTTGGTTCAGGGGAGTTGGGTAGATACGCAGTATTTT.